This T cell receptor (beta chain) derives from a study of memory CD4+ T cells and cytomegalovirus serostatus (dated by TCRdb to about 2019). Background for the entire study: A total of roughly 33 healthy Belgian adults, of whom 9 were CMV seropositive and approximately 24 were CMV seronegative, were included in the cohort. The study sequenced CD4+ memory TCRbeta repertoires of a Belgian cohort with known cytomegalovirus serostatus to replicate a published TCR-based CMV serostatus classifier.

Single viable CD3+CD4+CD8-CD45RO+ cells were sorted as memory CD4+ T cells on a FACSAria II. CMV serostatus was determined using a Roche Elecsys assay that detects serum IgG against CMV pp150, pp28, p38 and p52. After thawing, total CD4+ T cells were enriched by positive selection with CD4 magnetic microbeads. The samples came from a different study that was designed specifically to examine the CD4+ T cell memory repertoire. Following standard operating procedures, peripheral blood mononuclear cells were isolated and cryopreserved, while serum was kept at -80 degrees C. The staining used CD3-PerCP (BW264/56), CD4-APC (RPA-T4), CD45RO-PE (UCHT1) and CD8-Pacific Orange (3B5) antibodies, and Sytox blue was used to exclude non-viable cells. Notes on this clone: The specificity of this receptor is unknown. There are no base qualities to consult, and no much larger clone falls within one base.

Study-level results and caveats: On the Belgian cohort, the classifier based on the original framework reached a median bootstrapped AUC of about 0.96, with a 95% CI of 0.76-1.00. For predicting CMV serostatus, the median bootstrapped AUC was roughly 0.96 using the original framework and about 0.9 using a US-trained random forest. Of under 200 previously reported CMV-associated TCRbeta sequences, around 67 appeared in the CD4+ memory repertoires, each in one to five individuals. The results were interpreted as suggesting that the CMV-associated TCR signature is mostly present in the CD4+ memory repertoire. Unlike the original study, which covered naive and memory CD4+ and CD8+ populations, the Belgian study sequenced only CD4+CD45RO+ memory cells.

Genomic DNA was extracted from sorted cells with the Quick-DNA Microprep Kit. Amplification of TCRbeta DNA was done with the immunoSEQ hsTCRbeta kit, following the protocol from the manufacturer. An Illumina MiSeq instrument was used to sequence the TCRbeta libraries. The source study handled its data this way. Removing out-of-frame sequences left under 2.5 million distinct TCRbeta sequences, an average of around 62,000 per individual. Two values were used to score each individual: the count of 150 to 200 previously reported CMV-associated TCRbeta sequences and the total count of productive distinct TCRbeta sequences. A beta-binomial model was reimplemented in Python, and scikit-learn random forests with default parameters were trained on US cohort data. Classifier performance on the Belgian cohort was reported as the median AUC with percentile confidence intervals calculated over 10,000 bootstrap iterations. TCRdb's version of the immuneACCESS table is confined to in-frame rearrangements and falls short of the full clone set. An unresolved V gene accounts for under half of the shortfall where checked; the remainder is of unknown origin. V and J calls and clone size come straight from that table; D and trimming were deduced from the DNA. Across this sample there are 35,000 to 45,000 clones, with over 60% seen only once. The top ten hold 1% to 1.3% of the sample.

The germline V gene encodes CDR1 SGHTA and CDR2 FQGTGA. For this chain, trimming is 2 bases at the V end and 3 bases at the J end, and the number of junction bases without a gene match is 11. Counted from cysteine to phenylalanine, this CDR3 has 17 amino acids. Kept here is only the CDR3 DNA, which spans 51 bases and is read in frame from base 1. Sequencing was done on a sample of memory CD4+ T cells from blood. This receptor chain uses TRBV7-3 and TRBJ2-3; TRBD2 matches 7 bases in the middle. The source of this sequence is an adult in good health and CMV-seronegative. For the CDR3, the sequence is CASSLRGGRGVTDTQYF. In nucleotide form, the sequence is TGTGCCAGCAGCTTACGGGGCGGGAGAGGTGTAACAGATACGCAGTATTTT. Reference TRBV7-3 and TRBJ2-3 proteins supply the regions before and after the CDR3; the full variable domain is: GAGVSQTPSNKVTEKGKYVELRCDPISGHTALYWYRQSLGQGPEFLIYFQGTGAADDSGLPNDRFFAVRPEGSVSTLKIQRTERGDSAVYLCASSLRGGRGVTDTQYFGPGTRLTVL.